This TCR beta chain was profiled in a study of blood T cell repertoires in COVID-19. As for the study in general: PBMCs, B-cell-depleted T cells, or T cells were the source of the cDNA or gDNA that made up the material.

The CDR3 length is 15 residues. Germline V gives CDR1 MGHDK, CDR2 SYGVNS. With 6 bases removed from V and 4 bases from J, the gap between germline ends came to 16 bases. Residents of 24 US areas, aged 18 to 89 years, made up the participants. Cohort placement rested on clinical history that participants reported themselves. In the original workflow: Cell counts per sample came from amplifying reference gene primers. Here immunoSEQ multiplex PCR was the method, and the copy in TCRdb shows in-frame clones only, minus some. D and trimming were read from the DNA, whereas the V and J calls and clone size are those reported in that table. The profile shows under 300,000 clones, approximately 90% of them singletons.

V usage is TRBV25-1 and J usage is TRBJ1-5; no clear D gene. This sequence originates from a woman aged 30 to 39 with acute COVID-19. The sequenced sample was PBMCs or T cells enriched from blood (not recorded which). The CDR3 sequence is CASSGLTSTNQPQHF. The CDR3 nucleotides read TGTGCCAGCAGCGGACTGACAAGTACTAATCAGCCCCAGCATTTT. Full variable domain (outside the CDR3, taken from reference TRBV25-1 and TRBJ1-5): EADIYQTPRYLVIGTGKKITLECSQTMGHDKMYWYQQDPGMELHLIHYSYGVNSTEKGDLSSESTVSRIRTEHFPLTLESARPSHTSQYLCASSGLTSTNQPQHFGDGTRLSIL.